What follows are 29 T cell receptor beta chains derived from one specimen sequenced in a study of a mutant IDH1 vaccine in newly diagnosed glioma. The antigens of these receptors remain unknown. Some clones are missing from TCRdb's copy, which holds only in-frame ones; the method was immunoSEQ multiplex PCR. The table has tens of thousands of clones, less than 80% seen once. The time point denotes: week 11, during vaccination. Doses comprised 300 ug of mutant IDH1 20-mer peptide each, plus topical imiquimod. The material was PBMCs, obtained from a glioma patient whose treatment included an IDH1 peptide vaccine. Receptors were obtained from a man between 35 and 55 years old with glioma.

This clone was observed a single time. The chain recombines TRBV29-1 with TRBJ2-7; 7 bases align to TRBD1. Losses at the gene ends were 7 bases for V and 4 bases for J; bases not matched to a gene: 7. The CDR3 contains 12 residues. Germline values: CDR1 SQVTM, CDR2 ANQGSEA. The DNA for the CDR3 is TGCAGCGCCGGGACAGTAGGGTACGAGCAGTACTTC. This sequence encodes CSAGTVGYEQYF.

The chain couples TRBV7-9 to TRBJ1-1; maybe TRBD1 (6 bases). The CDR3 totals 16 residues. Germline values: CDR1 SEHNR, CDR2 FQNEAQ (reference sequence). The ends were cut back, 2 bases at V and 4 bases at J, with 17 bases in the middle. As DNA, the CDR3 is TGTGCCAGCAGCTTACTATCTTACAGGGACCCCACTGAAGCTTTCTTT. Protein: CASSLLSYRDPTEAFF. The full variable domain, in which reference TRBV7-9 and TRBJ1-1 provide the parts outside the CDR3, is DTGVSQNPRHKITKRGQNVTFRCDPISEHNRLYWYRQTLGQGPEFLTYFQNEAQLEKSRLLSDRFSAERPKGSFSTLEIQRTEQGDSAMYLCASSLLSYRDPTEAFFGQGTRLTVV.

The chain couples TRBV5-1 to TRBJ2-1; D perhaps matches TRBD2 (6 bases). Trimming stripped 0 bases from V and 5 bases from J, with 12 bases between. Germline V gene data show CDR1 as SGHRS and CDR2 as YFSETQ. CDR3 length: 15 residues. The DNA of the CDR3 is TGCGCCAGCAGCTTGGCCGGGACTGCAAACAATGAGCAGTTCTTC. Its protein is CASSLAGTANNEQFF.

The gene calls are TRBV9 and TRBJ2-3, with 8 positions matching TRBD2. V lost 0 bases, J lost 8 bases, and 11 bases stayed unmatched. This CDR3 has 16 amino acids. Germline V gives CDR1 SGDLS, CDR2 YYNGEE. CDR3 DNA sequence: TGTGCCAGCAGCGTAGGGGCGGGAGGAAGAGTAGGTACGCAGTATTTT. Translating it yields CASSVGAGGRVGTQYF.

The rearrangement uses TRBV28 and TRBJ2-5; 14 bases are a match to TRBD2. The V gene end was trimmed by 4 bases and the J gene end by 4 bases; junction bases not matched to a gene: 8. CDR1 and CDR2 (germline): MDHEN, SYDVKM. The CDR3 contains 17 residues. The CDR3 loop reads CASSSSGLAGGGETQYF. The CDR3 coding sequence is TGTGCCAGCAGTTCGTCCGGACTAGCGGGAGGTGGAGAGACCCAGTACTTC.

This chain's CDR3 is CASSQDWVGTSKTYNEQFF. The CDR3 DNA reads TGCGCCAGCAGCCAAGATTGGGTAGGGACTAGTAAAACCTACAATGAGCAGTTCTTC. The chain uses TRBV4-3 and TRBJ2-1; 8 bases map to TRBD2. Germline assignment: CDR1 LGHNA and CDR2 YSLEER. Trimming at V came to 0 bases and at J to 2 bases, leaving 12 bases not matched to a gene. The CDR3 totals 19 residues.

Concerning this clone itself: A read error may produce the germline difference seen at one junction end. Additional DNA sequences in this sample encode the identical CDR3. This chain uses TRBV7-9 with TRBJ1-1; possibly TRBD1 for D (5 bases). The CDR3 length is 16 residues. Germline lookup yields CDR1 SEHNR and CDR2 FQNEAQ (reference sequence). The CDR3 nucleotides are TGTGCCAGCAGCTTAGGGTTTGCAGGGCCGAACACTGAAGCCTTCTTT. The encoded protein is CASSLGFAGPNTEAFF.

This chain links TRBV5-4 with TRBJ1-1, with 10 bases matching TRBD1. CDR1 SGHNT and CDR2 YYREEE come from the germline V gene (reference sequence). CDR3 length: 14 amino acids. The V segment lost 10 bases and the J segment 3 bases; nucleotides outside the gene matches: 9. The CDR3 DNA sequence: TGTGCCGTGGGGGACAGGGGAAGGCACACTGAAGCTTTCTTT. Encoded protein: CAVGDRGRHTEAFF.

This clone was seen a few times. The chain couples TRBV2 to TRBJ1-1, with 7 bases aligning to TRBD1. Germline-derived CDR1 and CDR2 are SNHLY and FYNNEI. The CDR3 runs to 14 residues. The ends lost 6 bases at V and 0 bases at J; junction bases unmatched: 4. This CDR3 is CASSRQGMNTEAFF. CDR3 coding DNA: TGTGCCAGCAGCAGACAGGGAATGAACACTGAAGCTTTCTTT.

The chain employs TRBV6-1 and TRBJ1-4; D is possibly TRBD1 (6 bases). V was clipped by 4 bases and J by 4 bases, with 10 bases between them. Germline CDR1 reads MNHNS; CDR2 reads SASEGT. The CDR3 has 14 amino acids. The CDR3 is CASSGTVLNEKLFF. The CDR3 DNA reads as TGTGCCAGCAGTGGGACAGTTCTTAATGAAAAACTGTTTTTT.

Here the CDR3 DNA reads TGTGCCAGTAGACTAGCGGGAGAGAGGCAGTATTTT. Translated, it gives CASRLAGERQYF. The chain has TRBV19 and TRBJ2-3; TRBD2 agrees at 11 bases. V dropped 6 bases and J dropped 11; count of bases not matched to a gene: 4. The germline V gene encodes CDR1 LNHDA and CDR2 SQIVND (reference sequence). This CDR3 comprises 12 residues. Drawing the rest from reference TRBV19 and TRBJ2-3, the complete variable domain is DGGITQSPKYLFRKEGQNVTLSCEQNLNHDAMYWYRQDPGQGLRLIYYSQIVNDFQKGDIAEGYSVSREKKESFPLTVTSAQKNPTAFYLCASRLAGERQYFGPGTRLTVL.

The chain is built from TRBV14 and TRBJ1-1; D might be TRBD1 (5 bases). This CDR3 spans 14 amino acids. The germline V gene encodes CDR1 SGHDN and CDR2 FVKESK. V lost 4 bases to trimming and J lost 4 bases, with 13 bases between them. The CDR3, as DNA: TGTGCCAGCAGCCCGGGGTGGGGGACCACTGAAGCTTTCTTT. This translates into CASSPGWGTTEAFF.

This rearrangement joins TRBV11-3 to TRBJ1-5; no definite D call. V was trimmed by 8 bases and J by 0 bases, leaving 8 bases between them. This CDR3 is 13 amino acids long. The germline V gene has CDR1 SGHNT and CDR2 YENEEA. CDR3 DNA sequence: TGTGCCAGCGCCTCCCATAGCAATCAGCCCCAGCATTTT. Its protein is CASASHSNQPQHF.

CDR3 sequence (DNA): TGTGCCAGCTCACCCCAGCCTAATAGCCCGGAGACCCAGTACTTC. Residues: CASSPQPNSPETQYF. This chain connects TRBV18 to TRBJ2-5; D gene uncertain. Between the trimmed V and J ends, which lost 3 bases and 5 bases, there was a span of 16 bases. CDR3 length: 15 residues. Germline assignment: CDR1 KGHSH and CDR2 LQKENI.

This clone was seen only once. V and J are TRBV7-8 and TRBJ2-2, with D tentatively TRBD2 (5 bases). Trimming removed 3 bases from V and 6 bases from J, with 14 bases in between. The CDR3 totals 15 residues. Germline loops: CDR1 SGHVS, CDR2 FQNEAQ. The chain's CDR3 is CASSFGLASSGELFF. The CDR3 region has the DNA TGTGCCAGCAGCTTCGGCCTAGCTTCCTCCGGGGAGCTGTTTTTT.

This clone was observed a few times. The J gene is TRBJ2-5, the V gene TRBV5-1; D uncertain. Trimming removed 4 bases from V and 1 base from J, with 11 bases in between. The CDR3 covers 14 residues. Germline values: CDR1 SGHRS, CDR2 YFSETQ. This CDR3 reads CASSKSGPQETQYF. CDR3 sequence (DNA): TGCGCCAGCAGCAAATCGGGTCCCCAAGAGACCCAGTACTTC.

This clone has just one count. The chain couples TRBV5-4 to TRBJ1-2, with 9 bases lining up with TRBD1. CDR1 is SGHNT, CDR2 YYREEE, per germline (reference sequence). The CDR3 has 14 residues. V lost 5 bases to trimming and J lost 2 bases; unmatched junction nucleotides: 4. CDR3 bases: TGTGCCAGCAGTGACGGGACAGGGAACTATGGCTACACCTTC. Its translation is CASSDGTGNYGYTF.

The rearrangement joins TRBV9 to TRBJ2-1; 9 bases agree with TRBD1. J gave up 10 bases and V 3 bases, and 14 bases lay outside the gene matches. There are 16 residues in the CDR3. Per germline, CDR1 SGDLS and CDR2 YYNGEE. The CDR3 is CASSAERLQGAVEQFF. The CDR3 DNA is TGTGCCAGCAGCGCAGAAAGACTACAGGGGGCCGTGGAGCAGTTCTTC.

In this sample, this clone is medium-sized (0.01 to 0.1%). The genes are TRBV7-9 and TRBJ1-2, with D perhaps matching TRBD1 (5 bases). The CDR3 consists of 14 residues. The germline V gene encodes CDR1 SEHNR and CDR2 FQNEAQ (reference sequence). V was pared by 6 bases and J by 4 bases, with 15 bases between. CDR3 nucleotide sequence: TGTGCCAGCAGGAATTTACAGGAGCCCTATGGCTACACCTTC. This encodes CASRNLQEPYGYTF.

This clone was found a few times. This chain's CDR3 is CASRRQGASTDTQYF. Here the CDR3 DNA reads TGTGCCAGTAGACGACAGGGGGCATCCACAGATACGCAGTATTTT. The rearrangement joins TRBV19 to TRBJ2-3; 10 bases match TRBD1. The CDR3 is 15 residues long. Per germline, CDR1 LNHDA and CDR2 SQIVND (reference sequence). The trim removed 6 bases at V and 2 bases at J, leaving 5 bases unmatched.

The chain links TRBV5-1 to TRBJ2-6; TRBD1 might be the D (6 bases). The CDR3 consists of 17 residues. V was trimmed by 7 bases and J by 0 bases, leaving 17 bases between them. Per the germline V gene, CDR1 is SGHRS and CDR2 is YFSETQ. CDR3 nucleotides: TGCGCCAGCGCCCCATTGGGGGCTAGCTCTGGGGCCAACGTCCTGACTTTC. This sequence encodes CASAPLGASSGANVLTF. Complete variable domain (other parts from reference TRBV5-1 and TRBJ2-6): KAGVTQTPRYLIKTRGQQVTLSCSPISGHRSVSWYQQTPGQGLQFLFEYFSETQRNKGNFPGRFSGRQFSNSRSEMNVSTLELGDSALYLCASAPLGASSGANVLTFGAGSRLTVL.

J is TRBJ2-3 and V is TRBV18; 7 bases map to TRBD1. CDR3 length equals 15 residues. The germline CDR1 and CDR2 sequences are KGHSH and LQKENI. The trim removed 3 bases at V and 4 bases at J, leaving 7 bases unmatched. CDR3 DNA: TGTGCCAGCTCACCGGGACAGTTGGGCGCAGATACGCAGTATTTT. Amino acids: CASSPGQLGADTQYF.

This clone showed up just once. The rearrangement links TRBV6-5 to TRBJ2-1; the match to TRBD2 covers 9 bases. Germline CDR1 MNHEY, CDR2 SVGAGI. The CDR3 contains 14 residues. The V gene end was trimmed by 0 bases and the J gene end by 9 bases; junction bases not matched to a gene: 3. The CDR3 loop reads CASSYSSGRSEQFF. In DNA form, the CDR3 reads TGTGCCAGCAGTTACTCTAGCGGGAGATCTGAGCAGTTCTTC.

With regard to this clone: This sample also contains other DNA sequences that code for the same CDR3. The rearrangement links TRBV7-9 to TRBJ1-2; D not resolved. Looked up from germline, CDR1 is SEHNR and CDR2 is FQNEAQ (reference sequence). The V end lost 1 base, the J end lost 5 bases, and 8 bases lay between the germline ends. There are 13 residues in the CDR3. DNA of the CDR3: TGTGCCAGCAGCTTAGGTGCCGGGTATGGCTACACCTTC. Amino acids: CASSLGAGYGYTF.

Concerning this clone: The sample has other DNA sequences that encode this CDR3 too. This chain connects TRBV5-4 to TRBJ2-6; 7 bases match TRBD2. V lost 4 bases and J lost 4; bases outside the gene matches: 2. The CDR3 consists of 14 residues. The germline V gene has CDR1 SGHNT and CDR2 YYREEE (reference sequence). CDR3 region: CASSPAGGANVLTF. In DNA, the CDR3 is TGTGCCAGCAGCCCAGCGGGAGGGGCCAACGTCCTGACTTTC. The variable domain in full, completed from reference TRBV5-4 and TRBJ2-6, reads ETGVTQSPTHLIKTRGQQVTLRCSSQSGHNTVSWYQQALGQGPQFIFQYYREEENGRGNFPPRFSGLQFPNYSSELNVNALELDDSALYLCASSPAGGANVLTFGAGSRLTVL.

This chain links TRBV6-5 with TRBJ1-5; TRBD1 matches at 8 bases. Germline CDR1 is MNHEY and CDR2 is SVGAGI. Trimming took 6 bases from V and 4 from J; bases not matched to a gene: 5. The CDR3 is 14 residues long. The CDR3 DNA sequence: TGTGCCAGCAGGAGGACAGGGTTTAATCAGCCCCAGCATTTT. Its translation is CASRRTGFNQPQHF.

With regard to this clone: The same CDR3 is also encoded by other DNA sequences in this sample. The chain recombines TRBV5-1 with TRBJ2-5, with 7 nucleotides matching TRBD1. The CDR3 totals 15 residues. Trimming at V came to 4 bases and at J to 5 bases, leaving 11 bases not matched to a gene. The germline CDR1 and CDR2 sequences are SGHRS and YFSETQ. DNA for the CDR3: TGCGCCAGCAGCGCCGACAGGGTCTCAGGTGAGACCCAGTACTTC. This gives the protein CASSADRVSGETQYF. Filled out from reference TRBV5-1 and TRBJ2-5, the complete variable domain reads KAGVTQTPRYLIKTRGQQVTLSCSPISGHRSVSWYQQTPGQGLQFLFEYFSETQRNKGNFPGRFSGRQFSNSRSEMNVSTLELGDSALYLCASSADRVSGETQYFGPGTRLLVL.

The rearrangement joins TRBV11-3 to TRBJ2-1; TRBD1 might be the D (6 bases). Trimming removed 5 bases from V and 9 bases from J, with 17 bases in between. The CDR3 has 14 amino acids. Germline V lookup: CDR1 SGHNT, CDR2 YENEEA. This CDR3 is CASSPSTGQGEQFF. CDR3 DNA: TGTGCCAGCAGCCCATCGACAGGCCAAGGTGAGCAGTTCTTC.

This chain uses TRBV19 with TRBJ1-5; no reliable D call. Trimming left V 8 bases short and J 4 bases short, with 15 bases between. This CDR3 comprises 14 residues. Looked up from germline, CDR1 is LNHDA and CDR2 is SQIVND (reference sequence). CDR3 in amino acids: CASGSANRNQPQHF. CDR3 DNA sequence: TGTGCCAGTGGATCGGCAAATAGGAATCAGCCCCAGCATTTT.